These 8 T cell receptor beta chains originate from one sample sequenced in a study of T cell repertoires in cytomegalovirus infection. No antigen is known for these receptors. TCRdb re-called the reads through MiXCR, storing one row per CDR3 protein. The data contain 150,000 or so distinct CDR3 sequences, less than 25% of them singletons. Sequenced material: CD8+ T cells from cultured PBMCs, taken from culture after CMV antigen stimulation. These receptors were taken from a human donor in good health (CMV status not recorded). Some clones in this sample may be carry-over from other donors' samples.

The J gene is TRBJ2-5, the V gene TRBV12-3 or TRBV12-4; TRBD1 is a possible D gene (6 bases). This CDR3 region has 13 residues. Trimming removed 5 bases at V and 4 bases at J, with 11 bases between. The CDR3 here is CASSTGNPETQYF. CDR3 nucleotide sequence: TGTGCCAGCAGTACAGGGAATCCAGAGACCCAGTACTTC.

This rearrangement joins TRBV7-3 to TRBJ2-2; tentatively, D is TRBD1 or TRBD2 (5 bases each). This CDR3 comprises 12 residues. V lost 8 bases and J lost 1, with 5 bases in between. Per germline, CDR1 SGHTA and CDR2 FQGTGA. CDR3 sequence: CASGGNTGELFF. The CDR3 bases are TGTGCCAGCGGGGGGAACACCGGGGAGCTGTTTTTT.

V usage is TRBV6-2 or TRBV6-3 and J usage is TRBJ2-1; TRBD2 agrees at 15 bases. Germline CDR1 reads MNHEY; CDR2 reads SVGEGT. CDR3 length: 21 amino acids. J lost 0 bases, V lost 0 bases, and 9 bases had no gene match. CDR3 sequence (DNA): TGTGCCAGCAGTTACTCGGTGGCGGGGACTAGCGGGGGGAGCTCCTACAATGAGCAGTTCTTC. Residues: CASSYSVAGTSGGSSYNEQFF.

Written as DNA, the CDR3 is TGTGCCAGCAGTGAATGGGTATCCGACAGGGACCGCTACACCTTC. This sequence encodes CASSEWVSDRDRYTF. The rearrangement joins TRBV6-1 to TRBJ1-2; 7 positions match TRBD1. The J segment lost 9 bases and the V segment lost 2 bases, leaving 12 bases of the junction unmatched. This CDR3 comprises 15 residues. Germline CDR1 MNHNS, CDR2 SASEGT.

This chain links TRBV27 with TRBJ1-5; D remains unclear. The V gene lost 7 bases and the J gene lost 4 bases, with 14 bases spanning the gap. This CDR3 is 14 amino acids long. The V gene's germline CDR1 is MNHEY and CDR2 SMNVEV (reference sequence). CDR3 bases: TGTGCCAGCAAGGCCGGCAGGAGTAATCAGCCCCAGCATTTT. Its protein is CASKAGRSNQPQHF.

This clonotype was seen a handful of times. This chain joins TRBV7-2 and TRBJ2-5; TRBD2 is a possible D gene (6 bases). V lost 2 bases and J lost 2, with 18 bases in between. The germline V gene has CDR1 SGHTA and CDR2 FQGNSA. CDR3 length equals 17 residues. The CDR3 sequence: CASSLYPSVGPQETQYF. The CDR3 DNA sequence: TGTGCCAGCAGCTTATACCCTAGCGTGGGCCCTCAAGAGACCCAGTACTTC.

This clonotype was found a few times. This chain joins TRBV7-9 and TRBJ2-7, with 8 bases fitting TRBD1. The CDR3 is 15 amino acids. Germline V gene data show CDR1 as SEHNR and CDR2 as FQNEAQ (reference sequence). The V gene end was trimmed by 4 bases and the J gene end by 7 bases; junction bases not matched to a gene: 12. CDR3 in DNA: TGTGCCAGCAGCTCCAGACAGGGGATAAGGGTAGAGCAGTACTTC. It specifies CASSSRQGIRVEQYF. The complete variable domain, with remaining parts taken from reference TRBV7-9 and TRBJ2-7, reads DTGVSQNPRHKITKRGQNVTFRCDPISEHNRLYWYRQTLGQGPEFLTYFQNEAQLEKSRLLSDRFSAERPKGSFSTLEIQRTEQGDSAMYLCASSSRQGIRVEQYFGPGTRLTVT.

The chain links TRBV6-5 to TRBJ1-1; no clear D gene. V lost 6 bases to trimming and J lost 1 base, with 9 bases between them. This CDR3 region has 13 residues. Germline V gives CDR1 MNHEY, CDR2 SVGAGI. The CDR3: CASSLHRNTEAFF. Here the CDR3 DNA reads TGTGCCAGCAGCTTACACAGGAACACTGAAGCTTTCTTT.